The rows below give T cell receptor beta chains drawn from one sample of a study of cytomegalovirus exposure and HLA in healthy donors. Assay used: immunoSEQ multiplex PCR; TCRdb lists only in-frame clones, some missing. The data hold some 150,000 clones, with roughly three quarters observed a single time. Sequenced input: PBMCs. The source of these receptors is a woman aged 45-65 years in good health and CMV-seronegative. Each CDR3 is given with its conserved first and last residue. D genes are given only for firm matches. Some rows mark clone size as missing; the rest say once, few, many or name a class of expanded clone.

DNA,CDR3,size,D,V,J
TGCGCCAGCAGCTTGGCCAAGGGGGATTCCTATGGCTACACCTTC,CASSLAKGDSYGYTF,NA,NA,TRBV5-1,TRBJ1-2
TGTGCCATCAGTGAGTTTAACAGATATGGCTACACCTTC,CAISEFNRYGYTF,NA,NA,TRBV10-3,TRBJ1-2
TGTGCCAGCAGCTTAATTCACAGGGCGAATGAGCAGTTCTTC,CASSLIHRANEQFF,NA,NA,TRBV7-9,TRBJ2-1
TGTGCCAGCAGCTCCGAAGCGAATCAGCCCCAGCATTTT,CASSSEANQPQHF,NA,NA,TRBV11-2,TRBJ1-5
TGTGCCAGCAGCGTTTTCCAGGGGGCATCTGGCTACACCTTC,CASSVFQGASGYTF,NA,TRBD1,TRBV9,TRBJ1-2
TGTGCCAGCAGCTTGGCCGGGTATATGGCTTTCTTT,CASSLAGYMAFF,NA,NA,TRBV5-5,TRBJ1-1
TGCGCCAGCAGACTTGGGGACTTTCATGGCTACACCTTC,CASRLGDFHGYTF,NA,NA,TRBV10-2,TRBJ1-2
TGTGCCAGCAGTGGGGGACTAGCGGATGTCTACAATGAGCAGTTCTTC,CASSGGLADVYNEQFF,NA,TRBD2,TRBV9,TRBJ2-1
TGTGCCAGCAGCCCCGGAGGGGTAGAACCCTATAATTCACCCCTCCACTTT,CASSPGGVEPYNSPLHF,NA,NA,TRBV11-2,TRBJ1-6
TGCAGCGTTGAAGATCGGACAGGGAGAGGCTACACCTTC,CSVEDRTGRGYTF,NA,TRBD1,TRBV29-1,TRBJ1-2
TGTGCCAGCAGCTTGACTAGCGGGGGTGGAGATACGCAGTATTTT,CASSLTSGGGDTQYF,NA,TRBD2,TRBV9,TRBJ2-3
TGTGCCGTGACGGGACAGCTAGATCAGCCCCAGCATTTT,CAVTGQLDQPQHF,once,TRBD1,TRBV6-1,TRBJ1-5
TGCGCCAGCAGCAAGGAGTTACGACAGACAACTAATGAAAAACTGTTTTTT,CASSKELRQTTNEKLFF,NA,NA,TRBV5-1,TRBJ1-4
TGTGCCAGCAGCTTAGCGGGGGGGCCAAATGAGCAGTTCTTC,CASSLAGGPNEQFF,NA,NA,TRBV7-9,TRBJ2-1
TGCGCCAGCAAAGACGGGAGCTCCTACGAGCAGTACTTC,CASKDGSSYEQYF,large,NA,TRBV5-1,TRBJ2-7
TGCGCCAGCAGCTTGTATAGTCTAGCGGTGGAGGGGGAGCAGTACTTC,CASSLYSLAVEGEQYF,NA,TRBD2,TRBV5-1,TRBJ2-7
TGTGCCAGCAGTGGGACAGGTGGGGGGGCCAACGTCCTGACTTTC,CASSGTGGGANVLTF,few,TRBD1,TRBV6-1,TRBJ2-6
TGTGCCAGCAGTGAATGGAGAGACAGTCAAGAGACCCAGTACTTC,CASSEWRDSQETQYF,NA,NA,TRBV25-1,TRBJ2-5
TGTGCCATCAGTGAGTTGGGACAGGGCTACGAGCAGTACTTC,CAISELGQGYEQYF,NA,TRBD1,TRBV10-3,TRBJ2-7
TGTGCCAGCAGCCGGACAGTCTCTGGAAACACCATATATTTT,CASSRTVSGNTIYF,NA,NA,TRBV14,TRBJ1-3
TGTGCCAGCAGTATAAAACAGGGTACTGACTATGGCTACACCTTC,CASSIKQGTDYGYTF,NA,NA,TRBV2,TRBJ1-2
TGTGCCAGCAGTGAAAGCCACGAGCAGTACTTC,CASSESHEQYF,NA,NA,TRBV6-1,TRBJ2-7
TGCGCCAGCAGTTCGGGACAAGATGAAGCTTTCTTT,CASSSGQDEAFF,NA,NA,TRBV10-1,TRBJ1-1
TGTGCCAGCAGTGCCGGGACAGGTCAAGAGCAGTTCTTC,CASSAGTGQEQFF,NA,TRBD1,TRBV25-1,TRBJ2-1
TGTGCCAGCAGTTACTCGGACAGACATCAGCCCCAGCATTTT,CASSYSDRHQPQHF,NA,NA,TRBV6-5,TRBJ1-5
TGTGCCAGTAGGGCAGGGCCTTATGAAAAACTGTTTTTT,CASRAGPYEKLFF,few,NA,TRBV5-4,TRBJ1-4
TGTGCCAGCAGCTTAGACGGGGGGGTCACAGATACGCAGTATTTT,CASSLDGGVTDTQYF,few,TRBD2,TRBV11-2,TRBJ2-3
TGTGCCAGCAGCATTGGAGGGCCCAATTCACCCCTCCACTTT,CASSIGGPNSPLHF,NA,NA,TRBV5-4,TRBJ1-6
TGTGCCAGCAGTGAAGGACTAGCGGGGGGCGGGGAGACCCAGTACTTC,CASSEGLAGGGETQYF,few,TRBD2,TRBV6-1,TRBJ2-5
TGTGCCAGCAGCTTACACTTAGGGGAGCTGTTTTTT,CASSLHLGELFF,NA,NA,TRBV7-9,TRBJ2-2
TGTGCCATCAGCATAGCGGGGGGTACCAGCGGGGAGACCCAGTACTTC,CAISIAGGTSGETQYF,NA,TRBD2,TRBV10-3,TRBJ2-5
TGTGCCAGCAGCTTAGATAGCAAGTCCTCCTACGAGCAGTACTTC,CASSLDSKSSYEQYF,once,NA,TRBV7-2,TRBJ2-7
TGCGCCAGCAGCTTGGACGGGGGGCTTTGGCCCCAGCATTTT,CASSLDGGLWPQHF,few,NA,TRBV5-1,TRBJ1-5
TGTGCCAGCAGTTTAGAGGGCAGGACTGAAGCTTTCTTT,CASSLEGRTEAFF,NA,NA,TRBV27,TRBJ1-1
TGTGCCAGCAGTGAAAGAGTTAATACAGATACGCAGTATTTT,CASSERVNTDTQYF,NA,NA,TRBV25-1,TRBJ2-3
TGTGCCAGCACCGCGGGGACAGCGCTCCCCCTATACGAGCAGTACTTC,CASTAGTALPLYEQYF,NA,NA,TRBV27,TRBJ2-7
TGTGCCAGCAGCTTAGGACAGAGAAATTCACCCCTCCACTTT,CASSLGQRNSPLHF,NA,NA,TRBV11-2,TRBJ1-6
TGCGCCAGCAGCCCCGGGGTGACTAATGAAAAACTGTTTTTT,CASSPGVTNEKLFF,NA,NA,TRBV5-1,TRBJ1-4
TGTGCCAGCAGTTTAGCGACAGGGAACGGCTACACCTTC,CASSLATGNGYTF,NA,TRBD1,TRBV27,TRBJ1-2
TGTGCCAGCAGCTGGGGTACAGGGGGCTTAGTGAACACTGAAGCTTTCTTT,CASSWGTGGLVNTEAFF,NA,TRBD1,TRBV5-4,TRBJ1-1
TGTGCCAGCAGTGCTATCGACAGGGGGGGCACAGATACGCAGTATTTT,CASSAIDRGGTDTQYF,NA,TRBD1,TRBV2,TRBJ2-3
TGTGCCAGCAGCTTGTCCAGGGGTCCGACTAGCACAGATACGCAGTATTTT,CASSLSRGPTSTDTQYF,NA,NA,TRBV5-8,TRBJ2-3